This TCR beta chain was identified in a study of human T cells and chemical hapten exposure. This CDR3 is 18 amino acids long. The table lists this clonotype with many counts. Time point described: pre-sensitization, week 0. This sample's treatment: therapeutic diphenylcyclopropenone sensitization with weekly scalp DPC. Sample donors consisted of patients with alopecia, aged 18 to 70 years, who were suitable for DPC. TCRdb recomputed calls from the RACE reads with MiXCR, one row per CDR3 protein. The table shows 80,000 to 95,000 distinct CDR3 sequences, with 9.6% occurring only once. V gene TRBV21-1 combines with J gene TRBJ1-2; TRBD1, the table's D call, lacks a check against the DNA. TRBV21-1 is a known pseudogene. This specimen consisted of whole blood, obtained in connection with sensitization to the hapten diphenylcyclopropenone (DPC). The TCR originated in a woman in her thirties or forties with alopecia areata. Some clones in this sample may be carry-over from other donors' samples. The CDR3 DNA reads TGTGCCAGCAGCACCTGTTTACCCTGGACAGGGGCAAACTATGGCTACACCTTC. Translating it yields CASSTCLPWTGANYGYTF.